The clone carrying this T cell receptor beta chain has more than one count but fewer than ten. The antigen is unknown. The CDR3 spans 14 residues. Germline V CDR1 and CDR2: MNHNS, SASEGT. Trimming left V 4 bases short and J 0 bases short, with 10 bases between. This entry is derived from a study of memory CD4+ T cells and cytomegalovirus serostatus. Study overall: Healthy Belgian adult donors included about nine CMV-positive and 24 CMV-negative people. The study, taken as a whole, reports: Repertoires predicted CMV serostatus with median bootstrapped AUC of about 0.95. Of about 150 reported CMV TCRbeta sequences, around 63 were found in memory CD4+ repertoires.

The sort gate was single viable CD3+CD4+CD8-CD45RO+ cells for memory CD4+ T cells. Total CD4+ T cells were enriched by CD4 positive selection. TCRdb keeps only in-frame clones here, not all; method: immunoSEQ multiplex PCR. Of 58,000 or so clones listed, 70% to 80% are singletons. The V call is TRBV6-1, the J call TRBJ2-7; D may be TRBD1 or TRBD2 (5 bases each). The sequence was collected from an adult in good health and CMV-seropositive. Sequencing used memory CD4+ T cells from blood. The DNA of the CDR3 is TGTGCCAGCAGTGCCTCAGGGAGCTCCTACGAGCAGTACGTC. This codes for CASSASGSSYEQYV.